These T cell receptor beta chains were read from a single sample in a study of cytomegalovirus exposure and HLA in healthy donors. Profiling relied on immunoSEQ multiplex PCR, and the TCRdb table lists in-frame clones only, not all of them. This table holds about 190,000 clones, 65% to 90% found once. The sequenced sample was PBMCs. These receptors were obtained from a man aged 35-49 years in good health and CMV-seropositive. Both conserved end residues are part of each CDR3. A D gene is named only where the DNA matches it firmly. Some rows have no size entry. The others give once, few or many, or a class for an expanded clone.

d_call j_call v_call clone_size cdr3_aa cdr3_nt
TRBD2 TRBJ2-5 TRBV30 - CAWGLTSGVGETQYF TGTGCCTGGGGTTTGACTAGCGGGGTCGGAGAGACCCAGTACTTC
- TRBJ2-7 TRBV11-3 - CASSRGVGQALSYEQYF TGTGCCAGCAGCCGCGGAGTAGGACAAGCTCTCTCCTACGAGCAGTACTTC
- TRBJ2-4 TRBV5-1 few CASSFSFIQYF TGCGCCAGCAGCTTCTCGTTCATTCAGTACTTC
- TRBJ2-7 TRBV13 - CASRENFSYEQYF TGTGCCAGCAGAGAGAACTTCTCCTACGAGCAGTACTTC
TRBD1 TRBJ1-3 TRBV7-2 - CASSRDSGGSHSGNTIYF TGTGCCAGCAGCCGAGACTCAGGGGGCAGTCACTCTGGAAACACCATATATTTT
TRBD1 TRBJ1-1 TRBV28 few CASRGQQHTEAFF TGTGCCAGCAGGGGACAGCAACACACTGAAGCTTTCTTT
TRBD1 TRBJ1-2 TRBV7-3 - CASSPGTGFGYTF TGTGCCAGCAGCCCAGGGACAGGGTTTGGCTACACCTTC
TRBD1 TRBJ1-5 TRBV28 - CASSPVGRDRGEKGGSNQPQHF TGTGCCAGCAGTCCAGTTGGGCGGGACAGGGGGGAAAAGGGGGGGAGCAATCAGCCCCAGCATTTT
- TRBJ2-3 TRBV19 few CASSTSRRGGTDTQYF TGTGCCAGTAGTACCTCCCGGAGGGGCGGCACAGATACGCAGTATTTT
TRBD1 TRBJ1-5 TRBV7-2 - CASSAGQTSNQPQHF TGTGCCAGCAGCGCGGGACAGACTAGCAATCAGCCCCAGCATTTT
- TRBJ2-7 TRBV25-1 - CASSEGSQLGVYEQYF TGTGCCAGCAGTGAAGGCAGCCAGTTAGGAGTCTACGAGCAGTACTTC
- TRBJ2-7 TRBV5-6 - CASSLGQSYEQYF TGTGCCAGCAGCTTGGGGCAGTCCTACGAGCAGTACTTC
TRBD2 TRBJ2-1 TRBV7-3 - CASSRTSSTGDEQFF TGTGCCAGCAGCCGGACTAGCTCCACCGGCGATGAGCAGTTCTTC
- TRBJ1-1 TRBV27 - CASSWYENSPEAFF TGTGCCAGCAGTTGGTATGAAAACTCTCCTGAAGCTTTCTTT
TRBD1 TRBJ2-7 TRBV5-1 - CASSIGGRFEQYF TGCGCCAGCAGCATAGGGGGCCGTTTCGAGCAGTACTTC
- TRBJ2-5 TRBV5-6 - CASSLSLAAPYF TGTGCCAGCAGCTTGTCGCTAGCTGCCCCGTACTTC
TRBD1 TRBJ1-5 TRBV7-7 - CASSQGQGGGPQHF TGTGCTAGCAGCCAAGGACAGGGAGGTGGGCCCCAGCATTTT
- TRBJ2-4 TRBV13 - CASSFTVAKNIQYF TGTGCCAGCAGCTTTACAGTAGCCAAAAACATTCAGTACTTC
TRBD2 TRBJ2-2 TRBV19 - CASTPQIPAGLTGELFF TGTGCCAGTACCCCCCAGATCCCAGCGGGGCTCACCGGGGAGCTGTTTTTT
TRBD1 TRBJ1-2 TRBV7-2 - CASSPDREYGYTF TGTGCCAGCTCCCCGGACAGGGAGTATGGCTACACCTTC
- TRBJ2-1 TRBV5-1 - CASSFWSLAQRKYNEQFF TGCGCCAGCAGCTTCTGGAGCCTGGCCCAGCGAAAATACAATGAGCAGTTCTTC
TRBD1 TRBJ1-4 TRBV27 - CASSHDRGRLNEKLFF TGTGCCAGCAGCCACGACAGGGGGCGCCTCAACGAAAAACTGTTTTTT
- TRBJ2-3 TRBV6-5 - CASSYSGGSTDTQYF TGTGCCAGCAGTTACTCAGGGGGTAGCACAGATACGCAGTATTTT
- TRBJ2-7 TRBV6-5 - CASNLRTGGGEQYF TGTGCCAGCAACTTAAGAACAGGGGGGGGCGAGCAGTACTTC
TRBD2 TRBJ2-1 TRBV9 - CASSFSGGLYNEQFF TGTGCCAGCAGCTTTAGCGGGGGTCTCTACAATGAGCAGTTCTTC
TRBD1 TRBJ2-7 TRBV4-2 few CASSQVWTGESYEQYF TGTGCCAGCAGCCAGGTATGGACAGGGGAAAGCTACGAGCAGTACTTC
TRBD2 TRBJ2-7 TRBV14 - CASSQITFSGLAGAYEQYF TGTGCCAGCAGCCAAATTACATTCTCGGGCCTGGCGGGGGCCTACGAGCAGTACTTC
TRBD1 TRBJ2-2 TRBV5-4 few CASSLSGGTGELFF TGTGCCAGCAGCTTGTCAGGGGGCACCGGGGAGCTGTTTTTT
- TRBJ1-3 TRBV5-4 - CASSLVGAGNTIYF TGTGCCAGCAGCTTGGTCGGAGCGGGAAACACCATATATTTT
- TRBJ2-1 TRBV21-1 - CASSLPGLAGGNEQFF TGTGCCAGCAGCCTACCGGGACTAGCGGGGGGTAATGAGCAGTTCTTC
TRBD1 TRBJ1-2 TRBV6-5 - CASTRGQGGYGYTF TGTGCCAGCACCCGAGGACAGGGTGGCTATGGCTACACCTTC
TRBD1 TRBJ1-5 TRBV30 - CAWSNGQGAQPQHF TGTGCCTGGAGTAACGGACAGGGCGCTCAGCCCCAGCATTTT
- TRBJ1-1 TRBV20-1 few CSVQGDTEAFF TGCAGTGTTCAGGGTGACACTGAAGCTTTCTTT
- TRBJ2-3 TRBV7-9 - CASTQTQTGITDTQYF TGTGCCAGCACCCAGACCCAGACAGGAATCACAGATACGCAGTATTTT
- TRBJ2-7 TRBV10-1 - CASSRDTYEQYF TGCGCCAGCAGCCGGGACACCTACGAGCAGTACTTC
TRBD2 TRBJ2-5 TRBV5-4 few CASSRTSGPQETQYF TGTGCCAGCAGTCGGACTAGCGGGCCTCAAGAGACCCAGTACTTC
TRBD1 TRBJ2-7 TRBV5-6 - CASSTGTAAAYEQYF TGTGCCAGCAGCACAGGGACAGCCGCGGCCTACGAGCAGTACTTC
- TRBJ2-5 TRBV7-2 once CASSLRIGGSQETQYF TGTGCCAGCAGCTTAAGGATCGGGGGAAGCCAAGAGACCCAGTACTTC
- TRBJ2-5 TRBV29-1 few CSVQQGPETQYF TGCAGCGTACAACAGGGTCCAGAGACCCAGTACTTC
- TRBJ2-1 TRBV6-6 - CASRSDSYNEQFF TGTGCCAGCCGAAGCGACTCCTACAATGAGCAGTTCTTC
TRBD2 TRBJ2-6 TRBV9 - CASSVAPGSGAGANVLTF TGTGCCAGCAGCGTAGCTCCGGGGAGCGGGGCTGGGGCCAACGTCCTGACTTTC
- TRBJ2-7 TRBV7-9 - CASSLGAWTESYEQYF TGTGCCAGCAGCTTAGGTGCGTGGACAGAGAGCTACGAGCAGTACTTC
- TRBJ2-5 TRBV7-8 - CASSLNSGQETQYF TGTGCCAGCAGCTTAAATAGTGGCCAAGAGACCCAGTACTTC
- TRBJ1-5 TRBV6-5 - CASSYSRYQPQHF TGTGCCAGCAGTTATTCCCGTTATCAGCCCCAGCATTTT
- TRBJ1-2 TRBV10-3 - CATSGERYGYTF TGTGCCACCTCGGGAGAGCGCTATGGCTACACCTTC
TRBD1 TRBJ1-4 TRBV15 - CATSRGRGHEKLFF TGTGCCACCAGCAGAGGCAGGGGGCATGAAAAACTGTTTTTT
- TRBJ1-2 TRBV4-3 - CASSQDTRAYGYTF TGCGCCAGCAGCCAAGACACCCGAGCCTATGGCTACACCTTC
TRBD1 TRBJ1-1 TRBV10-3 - CATLTGGNTEAFF TGTGCCACTCTGACAGGGGGCAACACTGAAGCTTTCTTT
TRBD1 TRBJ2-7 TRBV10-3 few CAIMVPGQGRTYEQYF TGTGCCATCATGGTCCCGGGACAGGGAAGAACCTACGAGCAGTACTTC
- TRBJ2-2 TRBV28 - CASSQLSTGELFF TGTGCCAGCAGTCAACTGAGCACCGGGGAGCTGTTTTTT
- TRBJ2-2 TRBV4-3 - CASSQAGGVGTGELFF TGCGCCAGCAGCCAAGCGGGCGGGGTGGGGACCGGGGAGCTGTTTTTT
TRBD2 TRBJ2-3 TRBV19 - CASSMSLAGGTDTQYF TGTGCCAGTAGTATGTCACTAGCGGGGGGCACAGATACGCAGTATTTT